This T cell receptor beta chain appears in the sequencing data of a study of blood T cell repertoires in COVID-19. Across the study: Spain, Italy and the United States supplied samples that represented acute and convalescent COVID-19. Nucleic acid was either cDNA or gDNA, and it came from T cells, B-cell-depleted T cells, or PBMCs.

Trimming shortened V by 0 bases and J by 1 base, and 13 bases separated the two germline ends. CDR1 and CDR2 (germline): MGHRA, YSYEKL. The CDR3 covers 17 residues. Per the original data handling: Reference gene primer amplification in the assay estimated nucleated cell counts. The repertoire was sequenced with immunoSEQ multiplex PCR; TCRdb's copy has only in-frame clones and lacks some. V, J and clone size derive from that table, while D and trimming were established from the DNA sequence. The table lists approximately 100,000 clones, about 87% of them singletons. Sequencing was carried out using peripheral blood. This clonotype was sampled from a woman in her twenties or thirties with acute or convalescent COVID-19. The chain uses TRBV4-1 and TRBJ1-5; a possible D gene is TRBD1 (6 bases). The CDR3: CASSQESGTTSNQPQHF. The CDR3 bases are TGCGCCAGCAGCCAAGAATCCGGGACAACAAGCAATCAGCCCCAGCATTTT.